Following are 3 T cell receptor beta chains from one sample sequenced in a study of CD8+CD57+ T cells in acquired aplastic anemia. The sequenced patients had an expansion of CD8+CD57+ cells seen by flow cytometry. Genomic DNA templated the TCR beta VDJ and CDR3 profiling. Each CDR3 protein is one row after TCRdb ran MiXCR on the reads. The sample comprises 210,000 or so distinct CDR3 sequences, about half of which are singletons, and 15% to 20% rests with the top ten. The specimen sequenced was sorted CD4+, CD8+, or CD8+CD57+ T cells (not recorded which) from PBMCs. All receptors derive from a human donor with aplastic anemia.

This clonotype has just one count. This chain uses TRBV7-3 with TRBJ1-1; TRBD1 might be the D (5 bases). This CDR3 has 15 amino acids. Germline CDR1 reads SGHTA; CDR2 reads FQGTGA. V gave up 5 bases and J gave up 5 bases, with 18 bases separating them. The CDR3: CASSPGREGRTEAFF. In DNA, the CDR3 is TGTGCCAGCAGCCCCGGACGGGAGGGACGAACTGAAGCTTTCTTT.

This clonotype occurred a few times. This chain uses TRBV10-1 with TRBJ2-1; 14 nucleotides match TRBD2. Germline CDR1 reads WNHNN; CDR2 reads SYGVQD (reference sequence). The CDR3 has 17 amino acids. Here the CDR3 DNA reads TGCGCATTCCCACCGCCGGGACTAGCGGGGGCACCCAATGAGCAGTTCTTC. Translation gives CAFPPPGLAGAPNEQFF.

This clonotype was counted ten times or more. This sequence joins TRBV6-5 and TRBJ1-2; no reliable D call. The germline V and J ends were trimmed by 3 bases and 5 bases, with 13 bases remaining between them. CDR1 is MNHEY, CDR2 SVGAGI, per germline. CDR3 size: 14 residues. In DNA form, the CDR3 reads TGTGCCAGCAGTTATGGGCAAATGGGTTATGGCTACACCTTC. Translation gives CASSYGQMGYGYTF.